This T cell receptor beta chain was recovered during a study of control samples from healthy donors and cancer patients. Clones were read by immunoSEQ multiplex PCR, and TCRdb kept only the in-frame ones, dropping some. The sample includes about 110,000 clones, 85% to 90% of them seen just once. The CDR3 contains 16 residues. CDR1 SGHNT and CDR2 YYREEE come from the germline V gene (reference sequence). The germline V and J ends were trimmed by 5 bases and 8 bases, with 20 bases remaining between them. This sequence originates from a woman aged 45-65 years in good health. The chain uses TRBV5-4 and TRBJ1-6; D possibly corresponds to TRBD1 (6 bases). The sequenced sample consisted of blood. CDR3 DNA sequence: TGTGCCAGCAGTTCGGAACAGGGAGGGTTTCATTCACCCCTCCACTTT. It is translated as CASSSEQGGFHSPLHF.